The 18 T cell receptor beta chains presented below share a single source sample, sequenced in a study of blood T cells in healthy people across ages. For the second PCR, which ran for about 6 to 11 cycles, a sample-barcoded 5' primer and a J-beta primer mix were used. From the 5' RACE reads, TCRdb called clonotypes with MiXCR, one entry per CDR3 protein. The repertoire holds roughly 1,800,000 distinct CDR3 sequences, with roughly 50% as singletons. The sample consisted of blood. The receptor source for this set is a woman in her thirties or forties in good health.

The chain couples TRBV9 to TRBJ2-1; D unresolved. The germline V gene has CDR1 SGDLS and CDR2 YYNGEE. Trimming pared 0 bases from V and 3 bases from J, leaving 13 bases between. CDR3 length equals 16 residues. CDR3 DNA sequence: TGTGCCAGCAGCGTAGCTTCCCAGGAGTTCTACAATGAGCAGTTCTTC. Encoded protein: CASSVASQEFYNEQFF.

This clonotype appeared a single time. The chain uses TRBV28 and TRBJ2-1; TRBD1 matches at 9 bases. CDR1 is MDHEN and CDR2 is SYDVKM in the germline V gene. The CDR3 extends over 13 amino acids. V lost 7 bases, J lost 13 bases, and 11 bases stayed unmatched. The CDR3 loop reads CASTQGAWETQFF. In DNA, the CDR3 is TGTGCCAGCACACAGGGGGCGTGGGAGACCCAGTTCTTC.

This clonotype has only a few counts. CDR3 in DNA: TGTGCCACCAGTGATGATGGGGTCTCTGGGGCCAACGTCCTGACTTTC. Its protein is CATSDDGVSGANVLTF. V usage is TRBV24-1 and J usage is TRBJ2-6; D remains unclear. CDR1 is KGHDR, CDR2 SFDVKD, per germline. The CDR3 has 16 amino acids. The ends were cut back, 3 bases at V and 0 bases at J, with 8 bases in the middle.

The chain is built from TRBV5-1 and TRBJ1-6; the match to TRBD1 covers 7 bases. After removal of 2 bases from V and 1 base from J, the junction contained 6 bases not matched to a gene. The CDR3 consists of 17 residues. Germline V gene data show CDR1 as SGHRS and CDR2 as YFSETQ. The chain's CDR3 is CASSLYGQESYNSPLHF. CDR3 DNA sequence: TGCGCCAGCAGCTTATATGGACAGGAGTCCTATAATTCACCCCTCCACTTT. Full variable domain (rest looked up from reference TRBV5-1 and TRBJ1-6): KAGVTQTPRYLIKTRGQQVTLSCSPISGHRSVSWYQQTPGQGLQFLFEYFSETQRNKGNFPGRFSGRQFSNSRSEMNVSTLELGDSALYLCASSLYGQESYNSPLHFGNGTRLTVT.

This clonotype was detected a few times. The chain couples TRBV29-1 to TRBJ1-5; 8 bases agree with TRBD1. Germline CDR1 SQVTM, CDR2 ANQGSEA. There are 13 residues in the CDR3. V was pared by 6 bases and J by 2 bases, with 3 bases of the junction left unmatched. The CDR3 DNA follows: TGCAGCGTCAGGGGACAGGGCAATCAGCCCCAGCATTTT. Protein sequence: CSVRGQGNQPQHF. Filled out from reference TRBV29-1 and TRBJ1-5, the complete variable domain reads SAVISQKPSRDICQRGTSLTIQCQVDSQVTMMFWYRQQPGQSLTLIATANQGSEATYESGFVIDKFPISRPNLTFSTLTVSNMSPEDSSIYLCSVRGQGNQPQHFGDGTRLSIL.

This clonotype was seen a handful of times. The V gene is TRBV6-1, the J gene TRBJ2-5; 10 bases fit TRBD2. Germline assignment: CDR1 MNHNS and CDR2 SASEGT. This CDR3 spans 15 amino acids. Losses at the gene ends were 6 bases for V and 4 bases for J; bases not matched to a gene: 8. For the CDR3, the DNA is TGTGCCAGCAGCAAGCGGGGGGGCCCAGTAGAGACCCAGTACTTC. It encodes CASSKRGGPVETQYF.

Concerning this clonotype itself: A single base separates this from a much larger clone, so it may be a read error. The chain joins TRBV4-2 to TRBJ2-7; 9 bases are shared with TRBD2. The germline gives CDR1 LGHNA, CDR2 YNFKEQ. This CDR3 comprises 14 residues. V lost 2 bases, J lost 5 bases, and 4 bases stayed unmatched. The CDR3 reads CASSQPGLADEQYF. CDR3 nucleotide sequence: TGTGCCAGCAGCCAACCGGGACTAGCCGACGAGCAGTACTTC.

In its sample, this clonotype was seen a few times. V usage is TRBV20-1 and J usage is TRBJ2-7; 7 bases fit TRBD1. Germline values: CDR1 DFQATT, CDR2 SNEGSKA (reference sequence). The CDR3 length is 15 residues. Unmatched junction bases numbered 14, after V lost 6 bases and J lost 3 bases. The CDR3 protein is CSAQGALRGIYEQYF. Written as DNA, the CDR3 is TGCAGTGCACAAGGGGCCCTCAGGGGGATCTACGAGCAGTACTTC.

The chain carries TRBV20-1 and TRBJ2-5; 7 bases map to TRBD2. The CDR3 totals 13 residues. J gave up 1 base and V 3 bases, and 2 bases lay outside the gene matches. The germline V gene encodes CDR1 DFQATT and CDR2 SNEGSKA (reference sequence). This CDR3 is CSASGGVQETQYF. Here the CDR3 DNA reads TGCAGTGCTAGTGGGGGGGTCCAAGAGACCCAGTACTTC.

CDR3 DNA sequence: TGCAGTGCTAGGGGGCGCGTAAGCGGCGAGCGGTACTTC. Encoded protein: CSARGRVSGERYF. The J gene is TRBJ2-5, the V gene TRBV20-1; D tentatively fits TRBD1 or TRBD2 (5 bases each). The CDR3 loop spans 13 amino acids. Trimming cost V 3 bases and J 13 bases, with 21 bases left between them. Per germline, CDR1 DFQATT and CDR2 SNEGSKA (reference sequence).

V and J are TRBV6-2 or TRBV6-3 and TRBJ2-7, with D possibly being TRBD1 (5 bases). V lost 2 bases to trimming and J lost 7 bases, with 21 bases between them. The germline V gene has CDR1 MNHEY and CDR2 SVGEGT. The length of the CDR3 is 16 residues. CDR3 nucleotides: TGTGCCAGCAGTTACCGACCCGAAGGGGCAGGCAATGAGCAGTACTTC. Translating gives CASSYRPEGAGNEQYF.

CDR3 amino acids: CASSGWTSGVSDEQFF. CDR3 bases: TGCGCCAGCAGCGGGTGGACTAGCGGAGTCTCCGATGAGCAGTTCTTC. The rearrangement links TRBV5-1 to TRBJ2-1, with 10 bases lining up with TRBD2. Per germline, CDR1 SGHRS and CDR2 YFSETQ. V shed 4 bases and J 8 bases; nucleotides not matched to a gene: 12. CDR3 length: 16 amino acids.

V gene TRBV20-1 combines with J gene TRBJ1-2; a possible D gene is TRBD1 (6 bases). Germline loops: CDR1 DFQATT, CDR2 SNEGSKA (reference sequence). The CDR3 is made up of 11 amino acids. V gave up 3 bases and J gave up 8 bases, with 10 bases separating them. The CDR3 loop reads CSASGQTGYTF. CDR3 nucleotide sequence: TGCAGTGCTAGTGGACAGACGGGCTACACCTTC.

The rearrangement links TRBV5-6 to TRBJ2-1; D may match TRBD1 or TRBD2 (6 bases each). The CDR3 is 15 residues long. Germline CDR1 reads SGHDT; CDR2 reads YYEEEE. Deletions cut 4 bases from V and 9 bases from J, with 20 bases between. CDR3 sequence (DNA): TGTGCCAGCAGCCAAGCTCCGGGGGCGAACTCTGAGCAGTTCTTC. Translation: CASSQAPGANSEQFF.

This clonotype has only a few counts. V gene TRBV10-3 combines with J gene TRBJ2-5; D gene ambiguous. The length of the CDR3 is 13 residues. Germline V gives CDR1 ENHRY, CDR2 SYGVKD. Deletions cut 4 bases from V and 1 base from J, with 7 bases between. CDR3 in DNA: TGTGCCATCAGTGGGGGTCGCCAAGAGACCCAGTACTTC. Amino acid sequence: CAISGGRQETQYF.

The chain couples TRBV6-5 to TRBJ2-1; weak D call: TRBD2 (5 bases). The CDR3 totals 16 residues. The germline V gene has CDR1 MNHEY and CDR2 SVGAGI. V lost 5 bases and J lost 4, with 18 bases in between. CDR3 residues: CASSTTRAHVYNEQFF. The CDR3 DNA is TGTGCCAGCAGTACCACGCGGGCACACGTTTACAATGAGCAGTTCTTC.

This clonotype came up once. The chain uses TRBV7-9 and TRBJ2-1; maybe TRBD1 (6 bases). The CDR3 has 16 amino acids. The germline V gene encodes CDR1 SEHNR and CDR2 FQNEAQ (reference sequence). Trimming left V 1 base short and J 2 bases short, with 12 bases between. Here the CDR3 DNA reads TGTGCCAGCAGCTTAGTCCTACAGGGCGCCTACAATGAGCAGTTCTTC. Protein: CASSLVLQGAYNEQFF.

This chain's CDR3 is CAISESTTGILASYNEQFF. Here the CDR3 DNA reads TGTGCCATCAGTGAGTCGACCACGGGCATCCTGGCCTCCTACAATGAGCAGTTCTTC. The V and J genes are TRBV10-3 and TRBJ2-1; D unresolved. The V end lost 0 bases, the J end lost 0 bases, and 18 bases lay between the germline ends. The CDR3 has 19 residues. From germline, CDR1 is ENHRY and CDR2 SYGVKD.